This TCR beta chain was profiled in a study of siplizumab effects on memory and regulatory T cells. Study findings and constraints: Unstimulated naive T cells seemed to show more diversity than memory cells did, and they also seemed to be among the major contributors to the alloresponse. Unstimulated subsets contained matches for only a minor fraction of alloreactive clones.

Assayed TCR templates numbered some 100,000 for each sample. The assay was immunoSEQ multiplex PCR, and TCRdb's table has in-frame clones only and misses some. The table shows approximately 91,000 clones, with approximately 95% occurring only once. Remarks on this clone: Antigen specificity is unknown.

The CDR3 contains 13 residues. V was shortened by 7 bases and J by 0 bases, with 7 bases between the two germline ends. The germline V gene has CDR1 MNHEY and CDR2 SVGAGI. The clonotype originates from a human donor in good health. Sequences were obtained from CD8+ T cells sorted from blood. The V gene is TRBV6-5, the J gene TRBJ1-5; perhaps TRBD1 as D (6 bases). Here the CDR3 reads CASTGVSNQPQHF. Here the CDR3 DNA reads TGTGCCAGCACAGGGGTTAGCAATCAGCCCCAGCATTTT.